The 15 T cell receptor beta chains below were found in one sample sequenced in a study of CD8+CD57+ T cells in acquired aplastic anemia. Using genomic DNA as the template, TCR beta VDJ and CDR3 profiling was carried out. Using its own MiXCR run on the reads, TCRdb lists one record per CDR3 protein. The sample has under 150,000 distinct CDR3 sequences, roughly 40% seen once. Those patients picked for sequencing had displayed CD8+CD57+ cell expansion on flow cytometry. Sequenced input: sorted CD4+, CD8+, or CD8+CD57+ T cells (not recorded which) from PBMCs. Source of these receptors: a human donor with aplastic anemia.

V gene TRBV5-8 combines with J gene TRBJ1-2, with D uncertain. The CDR3 extends over 15 amino acids. From germline, CDR1 is SGHTS and CDR2 YDEGEE. V was trimmed by 0 bases and J by 4 bases, leaving 13 bases between them. The CDR3 DNA is TGTGCCAGCAGCTTGGCGAACAGATCAGTCTATGGCTACACCTTC. This encodes CASSLANRSVYGYTF.

This clonotype is labeled medium-sized. V gene TRBV20-1 combines with J gene TRBJ2-5; tentatively, D is TRBD2 (6 bases). Germline values: CDR1 DFQATT, CDR2 SNEGSKA (reference sequence). The CDR3 spans 11 residues. V dropped 5 bases and J dropped 5 bases, with 9 bases sitting between them. This CDR3 is CSASGVETQYF. CDR3 nucleotide sequence: TGCAGTGCTTCGGGGGTGGAGACCCAGTACTTC.

About this clonotype: One end of the junction fails to match germline, which may point to a read error. This chain links TRBV11-2 with TRBJ2-3; D possibly corresponds to TRBD2 (5 bases). CDR3 size: 14 residues. Germline V gives CDR1 SGHAT, CDR2 FQNNGV. The CDR3: CARSLDQEADTQYF. CDR3 DNA sequence: TGTGCCCGCAGCTTGGATCAGGAGGCAGATACGCAGTATTTT.

This clonotype was observed a handful of times. The genes are TRBV6-1 and TRBJ2-1; 10 bases fit TRBD2. The CDR3 runs 17 residues. Germline V gene sequence: CDR1 MNHNS, CDR2 SASEGT. The junction had 16 bases not matched to a gene; V was cut back by 7 bases and J by 7 bases. The CDR3 nucleotides are TGTGCCAGCATCCCCAAAGTTCTAGCGGGGGTGCGGAATGAGCAGTTCTTC. Protein: CASIPKVLAGVRNEQFF.

In this sample, this clonotype turned up many times. V gene TRBV12-3 or TRBV12-4 combines with J gene TRBJ2-1; D is undetermined. The CDR3 has 12 residues. V gave up 1 base and J gave up 7 bases, with 5 bases separating them. The CDR3 coding sequence is TGTGCCAGCAGTTTAGTCAGGAATGAGCAGTTCTTC. It translates to CASSLVRNEQFF.

This clonotype turned up a few times. The chain is built from TRBV5-4 and TRBJ1-2; D is ambiguous. The germline CDR1 and CDR2 sequences are SGHNT and YYREEE (reference sequence). Deletions cut 3 bases from V and 4 bases from J, with 16 bases between. The CDR3 runs 15 residues. The CDR3 region has the DNA TGTGCCAGCAGCTCCGGTGGGGTCCTGGGCTATGGCTACACCTTC. As protein: CASSSGGVLGYGYTF. Variable domain in full (rest from reference TRBV5-4 and TRBJ1-2): ETGVTQSPTHLIKTRGQQVTLRCSSQSGHNTVSWYQQALGQGPQFIFQYYREEENGRGNFPPRFSGLQFPNYSSELNVNALELDDSALYLCASSSGGVLGYGYTFGSGTRLTVV.

This clonotype was seen many times. This CDR3 is CASSLSGSPLHF. Written as DNA, the CDR3 is TGTGCCAGCAGCCTCAGTGGTTCACCCCTCCACTTT. V is TRBV6-2 or TRBV6-3 and J is TRBJ1-6, with D hard to call. This CDR3 has 12 residues. CDR1 is MNHEY, CDR2 SVGEGT, per germline. With 6 bases removed from V and 9 bases from J, the gap between germline ends came to 9 bases.

This clonotype was seen repeatedly, ten times or more. V is TRBV12-3 or TRBV12-4 and J is TRBJ1-1, with TRBD1 identical over 10 bases. The CDR3 runs 14 residues. J was trimmed by 4 bases and V by 3 bases; bases with no gene match: 2. This chain's CDR3 is CASSFRTGGTEAFF. CDR3 DNA sequence: TGTGCCAGCAGTTTCAGGACAGGGGGCACTGAAGCTTTCTTT.

In this sample, this clonotype turned up many times. V is TRBV29-1 and J is TRBJ2-3; D possibly corresponds to TRBD1 (6 bases). Germline-derived CDR1 and CDR2 are SQVTM and ANQGSEA. This CDR3 has 13 amino acids. The V and J ends lost 5 bases and 0 bases respectively, with 9 bases between them. CDR3 protein: CSVSQGSTDTQYF. CDR3 coding DNA: TGCAGCGTTTCCCAGGGGAGCACAGATACGCAGTATTTT.

This clonotype was seen once. The chain carries TRBV15 and TRBJ1-6, with 12 nucleotides matching TRBD1. The CDR3 spans 16 residues. Germline lookup yields CDR1 LNHNV and CDR2 YYDKDF (reference sequence). Unmatched junction bases numbered 4, after V lost 0 bases and J lost 10 bases. The CDR3 region is CATSRDRDRGRSPLHF. CDR3 bases: TGTGCCACCAGCAGAGATCGGGACAGGGGGCGATCACCCCTCCACTTT.

This clonotype came up many times. The J gene is TRBJ2-3, the V gene TRBV2; D is uncertain. V gave up 4 bases and J gave up 5 bases, with 13 bases separating them. Per germline, CDR1 SNHLY and CDR2 FYNNEI. The CDR3 has 14 residues. The CDR3 DNA reads as TGTGCCAGCAGTGTGCGTCGGGTGGGAGATACGCAGTATTTT. Protein: CASSVRRVGDTQYF.

Many counts were recorded for this clonotype. The CDR3 bases are TGTGCCAGCAGAAGCACAGGAACCGGGGAGCTGTTTTTT. It encodes CASRSTGTGELFF. V is TRBV2 and J is TRBJ2-2; D perhaps matches TRBD1 (5 bases). V gave up 6 bases and J gave up 5 bases, with 10 bases separating them. The V gene's germline CDR1 is SNHLY and CDR2 FYNNEI. The CDR3 contains 13 residues. The full variable domain, its missing parts supplied by reference TRBV2 and TRBJ2-2, is EPEVTQTPSHQVTQMGQEVILRCVPISNHLYFYWYRQILGQKVEFLVSFYNNEISEKSEIFDDQFSVERPDGSNFTLKIRSTKLEDSAMYFCASRSTGTGELFFGEGSRLTVL.

There are a few counts of this clonotype. V gene TRBV12-5 combines with J gene TRBJ1-5; D is unclear. This CDR3 comprises 21 residues. The V gene's germline CDR1 is LGHNT and CDR2 FRNRAP. V lost 0 bases and J lost 3, with 27 bases in between. Written as DNA, the CDR3 is TGTGCTAGTGGTTTGGTACTAGAGGGTAGGTTTCGCGGTATGGTCAATCAGCCCCAGCATTTT. Its protein product is CASGLVLEGRFRGMVNQPQHF.

V and J are TRBV12-3 or TRBV12-4 and TRBJ2-7, with D possibly being TRBD1 (5 bases). V was shortened by 3 bases and J by 7 bases, with 16 bases between the two germline ends. This CDR3 has 14 amino acids. CDR3: CASSFSLGVGEQYV. The DNA for the CDR3 is TGTGCCAGCAGTTTTAGTTTAGGGGTGGGGGAGCAGTACGTC.

This clonotype was detected a few times. Being one base from a much bigger clone, this may be a read error. J is TRBJ2-2 and V is TRBV10-3; D not resolved. V shed 5 bases and J shed 4 bases, with 11 bases lying between them. This CDR3 is built from 14 residues. Germline V lookup: CDR1 ENHRY, CDR2 SYGVKD. The CDR3 here is CAISIVGSTGELFF. The CDR3 coding sequence is TGTGCCATCAGTATTGTCGGGTCCACCGGGGAGCTGTTTTTT.